The clone carrying this T cell receptor (beta chain) came up a few times. Its antigen is not known. These data come from a study of T-cell memory formation after mild COVID-19. Study results and caveats: Memory from before infection featured some responding clones, which suggests cross-reactive memory joined. A second wave expanding day 15 to 37 was CD4+-biased; contracting clones were balanced. Clonal second-wave expansions that peaked on day 37 had unconfirmed SARS-CoV-2 specificity.

Employing constant-segment primers, 5'RACE generated TCR alpha and TCR beta cDNA libraries bearing sample barcodes and UMIs. TCRdb used MiXCR to reprocess the 5' RACE reads, holding one entry per CDR3 protein. The data contain hundreds of thousands of distinct CDR3 sequences, roughly 15% of them singletons. CDR3 size: 15 residues. V was shortened by 6 bases and J by 0 bases, with 12 bases between the two germline ends. This clonotype originated in a man younger than 30 who had mild COVID-19 (a few samples of this study predate the infection). Cell type and time point are not known. Sequenced material: PBMCs or a T cell subset sorted from them (not recorded which). V usage is TRBV12-3 or TRBV12-4 and J usage is TRBJ1-5, with TRBD1 as a possible D gene (5 bases). CDR3 loop: CASSGDGNSNQPQHF. Written as DNA, the CDR3 is TGTGCCAGCAGCGGGGACGGAAATAGCAATCAGCCCCAGCATTTT.